This TCR beta chain originates from a study of CD8 T cells in Susac syndrome. Concerning this clonotype itself: Its target is not known.

Study-wide results and limits: As the study acknowledged, the number of individuals in its TCR sequencing and HLA analysis was relatively small.

The V and J ends lost 2 bases and 7 bases respectively, with 9 bases between them. Germline lookup yields CDR1 SGHTA and CDR2 FQGTGA. The CDR3 extends over 13 amino acids. TCR beta from blood CD8+ and CD4+ T cells was sequenced. TEMRA cells were enriched by FACS, and CD4+ and CD8+ T cells were negatively isolated. An input of roughly 0.5 to 1 ug of RNA was subjected to reverse transcription using random hexamers. With immunoSEQ multiplex PCR, TCR beta CDR3 was amplified across 54 Vbeta and 13 Jbeta. TCRdb processed the immunoSEQ multiplex PCR reads anew with MiXCR; each CDR3 protein has one entry. Among 90,000 to 150,000 distinct CDR3 sequences listed, around 92% were seen once.

The rearrangement joins TRBV7-3 to TRBJ1-5; D is uncertain. The sequencing sample was made of CD8+ T cells from PBMCs. The TCR sequence derives from a human donor in good health. The chain's CDR3 is CASSLGGSQPQHF. The DNA of the CDR3 is TGTGCCAGCAGCTTAGGAGGGTCCCAGCCCCAGCATTTT.